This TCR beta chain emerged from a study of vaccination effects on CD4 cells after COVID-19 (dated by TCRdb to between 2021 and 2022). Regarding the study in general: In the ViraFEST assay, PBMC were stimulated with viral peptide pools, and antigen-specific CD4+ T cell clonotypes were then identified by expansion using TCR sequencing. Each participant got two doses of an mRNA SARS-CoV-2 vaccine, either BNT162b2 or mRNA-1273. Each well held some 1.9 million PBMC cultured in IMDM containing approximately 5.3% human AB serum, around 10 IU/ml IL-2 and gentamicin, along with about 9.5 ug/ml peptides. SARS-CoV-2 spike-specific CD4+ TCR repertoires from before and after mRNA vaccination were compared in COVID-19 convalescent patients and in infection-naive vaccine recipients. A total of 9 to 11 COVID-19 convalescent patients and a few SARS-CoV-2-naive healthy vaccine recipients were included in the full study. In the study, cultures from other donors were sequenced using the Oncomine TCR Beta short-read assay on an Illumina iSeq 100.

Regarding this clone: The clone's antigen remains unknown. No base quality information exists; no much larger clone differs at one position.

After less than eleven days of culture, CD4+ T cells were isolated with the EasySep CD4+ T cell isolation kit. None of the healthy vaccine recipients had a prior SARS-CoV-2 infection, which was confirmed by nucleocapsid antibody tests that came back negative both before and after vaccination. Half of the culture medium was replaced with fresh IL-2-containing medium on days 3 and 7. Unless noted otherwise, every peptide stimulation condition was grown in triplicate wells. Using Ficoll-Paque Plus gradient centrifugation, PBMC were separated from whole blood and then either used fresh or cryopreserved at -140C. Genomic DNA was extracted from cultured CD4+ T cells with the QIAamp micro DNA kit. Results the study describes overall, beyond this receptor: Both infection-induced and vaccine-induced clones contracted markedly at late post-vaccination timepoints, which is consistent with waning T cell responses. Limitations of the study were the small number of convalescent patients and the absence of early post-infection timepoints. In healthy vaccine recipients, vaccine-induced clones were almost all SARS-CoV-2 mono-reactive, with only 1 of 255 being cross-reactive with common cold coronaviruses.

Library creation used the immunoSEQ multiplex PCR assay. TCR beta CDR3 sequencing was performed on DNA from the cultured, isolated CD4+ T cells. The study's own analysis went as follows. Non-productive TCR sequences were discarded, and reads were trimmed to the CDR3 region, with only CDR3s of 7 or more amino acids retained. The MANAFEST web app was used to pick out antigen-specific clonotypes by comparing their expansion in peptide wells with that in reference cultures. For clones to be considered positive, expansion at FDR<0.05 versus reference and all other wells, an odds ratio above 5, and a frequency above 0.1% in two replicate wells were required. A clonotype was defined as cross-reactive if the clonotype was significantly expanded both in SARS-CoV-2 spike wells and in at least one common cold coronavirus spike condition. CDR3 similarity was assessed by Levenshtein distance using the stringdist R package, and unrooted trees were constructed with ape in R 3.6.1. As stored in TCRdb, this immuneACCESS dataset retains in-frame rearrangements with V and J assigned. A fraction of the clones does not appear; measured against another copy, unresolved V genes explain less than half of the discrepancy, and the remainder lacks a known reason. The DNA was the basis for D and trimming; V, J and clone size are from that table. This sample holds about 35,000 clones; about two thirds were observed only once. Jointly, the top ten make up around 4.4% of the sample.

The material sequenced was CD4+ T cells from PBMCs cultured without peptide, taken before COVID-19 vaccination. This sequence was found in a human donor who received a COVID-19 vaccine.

The CDR3 protein is CASSSGLSHQETQYF. The nucleotides are TGTGCCAGCAGTTCGGGACTAAGCCATCAAGAGACCCAGTACTTC. The rearranged segments are TRBV6-5 and TRBJ2-5; 7 of the junction bases match TRBD2. For this chain, trimming is 4 bases at the V end and 2 bases at the J end, and the number of junction bases without a gene match is 7. The CDR1 and CDR2 encoded by the germline V gene are MNHEY and SVGAGI. Counted from cysteine to phenylalanine, this CDR3 has 15 amino acids. CDR3 DNA only is kept here, 45 bases in frame from base 1.